Described below is a single T cell receptor (beta chain) sequence and its context. Only in-frame clones appear in the TCRdb table, and some are missing; sequencing was by immunoSEQ multiplex PCR. The repertoire includes approximately 79,000 clones, 85% to 95% of them detected once, and around 0.2% sits in the top ten. From germline, CDR1 is MNHNS and CDR2 SASEGT. V lost 6 bases to trimming and J lost 0 bases, with 14 bases between them. This CDR3 has 15 amino acids. The data belong to a study of T cell changes during pregnancy in multiple sclerosis. The source is a female donor with multiple sclerosis, enrolled in a pregnancy study. Sequenced material: CD4+ T cells from peripheral blood mononuclear cells, taken before pregnancy. The chain links TRBV6-1 to TRBJ2-5; D uncertain. CDR3 bases: TGTGCCAGCAGGAACCGGGTGCTTTACCAAGAGACCCAGTACTTC. This codes for CASRNRVLYQETQYF.